Shown below are 13 T cell receptor beta chains from a single sample sequenced in a study of T cell responses to AZD1222 COVID-19 vaccine. Here immunoSEQ multiplex PCR was the method, and the copy in TCRdb shows in-frame clones only, minus some. The sample holds about 140,000 clones; approximately 93% are singletons and the top ten take 0.85% to 0.95%. This specimen was peripheral blood, taken on day 0 of MenACWY control vaccination. The receptors were gathered from an adult in good health.

This chain joins TRBV7-9 and TRBJ1-1; the match to TRBD1 covers 7 bases. This CDR3 spans 15 amino acids. The germline CDR1 and CDR2 sequences are SEHNR and FQNEAQ (reference sequence). Trimming at V came to 6 bases and at J to 11 bases, leaving 18 bases not matched to a gene. The CDR3 nucleotides read TGTGCCAGCAGTTTAAGCCAGACAGGGTTGGAGGGGGCTTTCTTT. This encodes CASSLSQTGLEGAFF.

The rearrangement uses TRBV19 and TRBJ1-5; 7 nucleotides line up with TRBD1. Germline assignment: CDR1 LNHDA and CDR2 SQIVND (reference sequence). V trimming: 1 base; J trimming: 4 bases; junction bases outside the gene matches: 13. CDR3 length: 18 residues. CDR3 loop: CASSIVIGTVRQNQPQHF. The CDR3 nucleotides are TGTGCCAGTAGTATAGTAATTGGGACAGTCCGGCAAAATCAGCCCCAGCATTTT.

The V call is TRBV7-3, the J call TRBJ1-3; D is unclear. The CDR3 totals 15 residues. Germline lookup yields CDR1 SGHTA and CDR2 FQGTGA. Trimming removed 2 bases from V and 0 bases from J, with 8 bases in between. CDR3 nucleotide sequence: TGTGCCAGCAGCTTAGAGGGTAGCTCTGGAAACACCATATATTTT. This codes for CASSLEGSSGNTIYF.

The chain employs TRBV18 and TRBJ1-2, with a tentative D call TRBD1 (5 bases). Germline lookup yields CDR1 KGHSH and CDR2 LQKENI. There are 13 residues in the CDR3. Trimming stripped 0 bases from V and 4 bases from J, with 6 bases between. In DNA, the CDR3 is TGTGCCAGCTCACCACCCGGGGGCTATGGCTACACCTTC. It encodes CASSPPGGYGYTF.

This chain links TRBV9 with TRBJ1-1; D unclear. Germline CDR1 reads SGDLS; CDR2 reads YYNGEE. Trimming took 0 bases from V and 2 from J, leaving 14 bases between them. The CDR3 consists of 16 residues. CDR3 residues: CASSVVPMGGNTEAFF. The CDR3 bases are TGTGCCAGCAGCGTAGTTCCGATGGGCGGAAACACTGAAGCTTTCTTT.

This sequence joins TRBV4-1 and TRBJ1-4; D ambiguous. There are 14 residues in the CDR3. Between the trimmed V and J ends, which lost 1 base and 5 bases, there was a span of 8 bases. The germline V gene encodes CDR1 MGHRA and CDR2 YSYEKL. The CDR3, as DNA: TGCGCCAGCAGCCAAGCGTGGGCGAATGAAAAACTGTTTTTT. It is translated as CASSQAWANEKLFF.

The rearrangement links TRBV6-1 to TRBJ2-7; 7 nucleotides match TRBD1. J was trimmed by 3 bases and V by 1 base; bases with no gene match: 3. The germline V gene has CDR1 MNHNS and CDR2 SASEGT. This CDR3 is 14 amino acids long. The CDR3 sequence: CASSEEGTDYEQYF. The DNA of the CDR3 is TGTGCCAGCAGTGAAGAAGGGACAGACTACGAGCAGTACTTC.

The gene calls are TRBV18 and TRBJ2-7, with a tentative D call TRBD1 (6 bases). CDR3 length: 14 residues. Trimming removed 2 bases at V and 5 bases at J, with 13 bases between. Germline CDR1 reads KGHSH; CDR2 reads LQKENI. The CDR3 here is CASSPGGAPNEQYF. The CDR3 nucleotides are TGTGCCAGCTCACCAGGGGGCGCCCCCAACGAGCAGTACTTC.

V gene TRBV2 combines with J gene TRBJ2-7, with 8 nucleotides matching TRBD2. Germline V gene lookup returns CDR1 SNHLY and CDR2 FYNNEI. The CDR3 spans 13 residues. J lost 4 bases, V lost 4 bases, and 3 bases had no gene match. The CDR3 region has the DNA TGTGCCAGCAGTGGAGGACTAGCTTACGAGCAGTACTTC. Translation: CASSGGLAYEQYF.

This clone appeared once. The J gene is TRBJ1-6, the V gene TRBV28; weak D call: TRBD1 (5 bases). This CDR3 is 17 amino acids long. V gave up 4 bases and J gave up 7 bases, with 20 bases separating them. Per germline, CDR1 MDHEN and CDR2 SYDVKM. As DNA, the CDR3 is TGTGCCAGCAGTTCGCCCGGTTGGGACGGAGAGAATTCACCCCTCCACTTT. It yields the protein CASSSPGWDGENSPLHF.

The chain has TRBV27 and TRBJ2-3; TRBD2 agrees at 12 bases. Germline CDR1 reads MNHEY; CDR2 reads SMNVEV (reference sequence). The CDR3 extends over 16 amino acids. V dropped 8 bases and J dropped 6; count of bases not matched to a gene: 12. CDR3 loop: CASRQLAGGLRDTQYF. The DNA of the CDR3 is TGTGCCAGCCGACAACTAGCGGGAGGTCTCAGGGATACGCAGTATTTT.

The chain has TRBV7-2 and TRBJ2-7, with D uncertain. Germline CDR1 reads SGHTA; CDR2 reads FQGNSA. CDR3 length: 14 residues. Trimming took 1 base from V and 0 from J, leaving 7 bases between them. The chain's CDR3 is CASSLDGLSYEQYF. As DNA, the CDR3 is TGTGCCAGCAGCTTAGACGGTCTCTCCTACGAGCAGTACTTC.

This chain connects TRBV5-5 to TRBJ2-7; tentative D call: TRBD1 (5 bases). Trimming left V 4 bases short and J 1 base short, with 18 bases between. The CDR3 consists of 16 residues. The germline gives CDR1 SGHKS, CDR2 YYEKEE (reference sequence). The CDR3 DNA follows: TGTGCCAGCAGCCGTGCGCTTGACAGCCTGTCCTACGAGCAGTACTTC. It yields the protein CASSRALDSLSYEQYF.